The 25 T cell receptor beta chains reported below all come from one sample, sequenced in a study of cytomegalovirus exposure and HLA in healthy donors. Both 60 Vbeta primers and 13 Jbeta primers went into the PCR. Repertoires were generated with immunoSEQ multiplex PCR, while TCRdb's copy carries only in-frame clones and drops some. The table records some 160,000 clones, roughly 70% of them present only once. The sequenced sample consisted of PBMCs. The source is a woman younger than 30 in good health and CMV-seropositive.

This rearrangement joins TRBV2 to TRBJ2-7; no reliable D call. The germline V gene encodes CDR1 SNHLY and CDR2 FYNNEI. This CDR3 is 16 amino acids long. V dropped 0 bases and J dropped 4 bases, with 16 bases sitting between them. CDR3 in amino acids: CASSEADPAPAYEQYF. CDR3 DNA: TGTGCCAGCAGTGAAGCGGATCCGGCACCAGCGTACGAGCAGTACTTC.

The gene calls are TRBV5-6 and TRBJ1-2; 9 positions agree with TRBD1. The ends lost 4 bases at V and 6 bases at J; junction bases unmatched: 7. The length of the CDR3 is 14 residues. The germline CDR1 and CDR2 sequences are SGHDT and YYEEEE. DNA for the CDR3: TGTGCCAGCAGCGGCCGGGACAGGGTCCATGGCTACACCTTC. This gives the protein CASSGRDRVHGYTF.

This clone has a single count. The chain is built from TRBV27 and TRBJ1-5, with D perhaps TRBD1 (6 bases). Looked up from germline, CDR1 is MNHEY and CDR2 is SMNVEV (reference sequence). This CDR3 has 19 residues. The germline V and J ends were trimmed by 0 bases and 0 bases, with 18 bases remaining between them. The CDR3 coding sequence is TGTGCCAGCAGTTTATCGGGGGAGGGGGTTTACTATAGCAATCAGCCCCAGCATTTT. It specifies CASSLSGEGVYYSNQPQHF.

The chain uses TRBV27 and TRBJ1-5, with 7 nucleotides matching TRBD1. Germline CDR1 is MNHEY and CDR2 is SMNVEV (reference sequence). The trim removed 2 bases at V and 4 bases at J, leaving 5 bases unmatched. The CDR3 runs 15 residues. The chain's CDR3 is CASSLGSGGNQPQHF. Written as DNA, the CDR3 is TGTGCCAGCAGTTTAGGGTCAGGGGGGAATCAGCCCCAGCATTTT.

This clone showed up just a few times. CDR3 in amino acids: CASSGPDRGIAYEQYF. In DNA, the CDR3 is TGTGCCAGCAGTGGACCCGACAGGGGGATCGCCTACGAGCAGTACTTC. The chain uses TRBV6-1 and TRBJ2-7; the match to TRBD1 covers 9 bases. Germline values: CDR1 MNHNS, CDR2 SASEGT. After removal of 4 bases from V and 2 bases from J, the junction contained 9 bases not matched to a gene. This CDR3 contains 16 residues.

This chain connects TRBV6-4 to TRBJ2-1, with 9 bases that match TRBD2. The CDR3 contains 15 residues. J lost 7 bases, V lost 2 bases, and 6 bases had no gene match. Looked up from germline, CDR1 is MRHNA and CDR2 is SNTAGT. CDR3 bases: TGTGCCAGCAGTGACGGCGGGGGGGCCTTGAATGAGCAGTTCTTC. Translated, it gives CASSDGGGALNEQFF.

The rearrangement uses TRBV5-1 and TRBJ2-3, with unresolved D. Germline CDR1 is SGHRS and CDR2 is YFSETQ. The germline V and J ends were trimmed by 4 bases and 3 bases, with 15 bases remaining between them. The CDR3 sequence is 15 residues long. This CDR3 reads CASSPRGSETDTQYF. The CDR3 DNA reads TGCGCCAGCAGCCCCCGCGGAAGTGAGACAGATACGCAGTATTTT. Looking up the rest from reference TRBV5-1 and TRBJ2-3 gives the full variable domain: KAGVTQTPRYLIKTRGQQVTLSCSPISGHRSVSWYQQTPGQGLQFLFEYFSETQRNKGNFPGRFSGRQFSNSRSEMNVSTLELGDSALYLCASSPRGSETDTQYFGPGTRLTVL.

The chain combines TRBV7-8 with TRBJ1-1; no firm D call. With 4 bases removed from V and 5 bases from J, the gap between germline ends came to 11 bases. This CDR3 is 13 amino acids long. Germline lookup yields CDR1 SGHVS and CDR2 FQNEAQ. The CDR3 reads CASSWGGATEAFF. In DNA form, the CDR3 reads TGTGCCAGCAGCTGGGGAGGTGCGACTGAAGCTTTCTTT.

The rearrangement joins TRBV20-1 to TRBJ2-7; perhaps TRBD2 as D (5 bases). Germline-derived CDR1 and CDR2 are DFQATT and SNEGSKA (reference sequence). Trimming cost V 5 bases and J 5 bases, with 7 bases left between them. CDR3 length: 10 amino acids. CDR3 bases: TGCAGTGCTGTCGGGGACGAGCAGTACTTC. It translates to CSAVGDEQYF.

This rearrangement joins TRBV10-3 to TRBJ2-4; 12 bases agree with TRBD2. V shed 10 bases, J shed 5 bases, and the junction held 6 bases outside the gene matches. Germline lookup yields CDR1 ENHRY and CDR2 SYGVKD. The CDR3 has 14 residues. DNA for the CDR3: TGTGCCACAGGACTAGCGGGAAAAGAAAACATTCAGTACTTC. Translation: CATGLAGKENIQYF.

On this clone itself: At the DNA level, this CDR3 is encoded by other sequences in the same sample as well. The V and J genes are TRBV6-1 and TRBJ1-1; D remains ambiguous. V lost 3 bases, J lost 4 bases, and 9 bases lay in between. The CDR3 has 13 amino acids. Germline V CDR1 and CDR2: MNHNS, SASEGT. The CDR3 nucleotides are TGTGCCAGCAGTGACAACCGGGGCACTGAAGCTTTCTTT. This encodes CASSDNRGTEAFF.

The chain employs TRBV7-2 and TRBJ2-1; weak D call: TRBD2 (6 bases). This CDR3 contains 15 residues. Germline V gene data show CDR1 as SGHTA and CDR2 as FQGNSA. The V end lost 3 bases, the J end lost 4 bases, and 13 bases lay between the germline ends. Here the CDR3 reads CASSFLSGLYNEQFF. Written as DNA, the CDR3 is TGTGCCAGCAGCTTCCTAAGCGGGTTATACAATGAGCAGTTCTTC.

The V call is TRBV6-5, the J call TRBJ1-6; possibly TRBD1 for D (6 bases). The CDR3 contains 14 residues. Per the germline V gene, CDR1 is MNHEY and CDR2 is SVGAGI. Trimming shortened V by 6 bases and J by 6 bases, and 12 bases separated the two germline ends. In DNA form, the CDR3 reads TGTGCCAGCAGACAGGGACCACTTAATTCACCCCTCCACTTT. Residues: CASRQGPLNSPLHF.

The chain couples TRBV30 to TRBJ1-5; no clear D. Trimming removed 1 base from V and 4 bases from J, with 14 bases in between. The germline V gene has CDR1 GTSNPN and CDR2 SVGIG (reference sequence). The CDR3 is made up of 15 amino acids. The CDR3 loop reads CAWSEAFGDNQPQHF. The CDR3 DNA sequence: TGTGCCTGGAGTGAGGCGTTTGGAGATAATCAGCCCCAGCATTTT. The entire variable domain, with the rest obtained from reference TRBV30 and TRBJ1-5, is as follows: SQTIHQWPATLVQPVGSPLSLECTVEGTSNPNLYWYRQAAGRGLQLLFYSVGIGQISSEVPQNLSASRPQDRQFILSSKKLLLSDSGFYLCAWSEAFGDNQPQHFGDGTRLSIL.

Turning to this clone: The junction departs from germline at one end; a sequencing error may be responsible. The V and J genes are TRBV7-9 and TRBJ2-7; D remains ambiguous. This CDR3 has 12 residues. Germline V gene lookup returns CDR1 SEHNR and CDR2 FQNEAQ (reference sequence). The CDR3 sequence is CSSSSEPDEQYF. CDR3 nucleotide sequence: TGTTCCAGCAGCTCGGAGCCAGACGAGCAGTACTTC.

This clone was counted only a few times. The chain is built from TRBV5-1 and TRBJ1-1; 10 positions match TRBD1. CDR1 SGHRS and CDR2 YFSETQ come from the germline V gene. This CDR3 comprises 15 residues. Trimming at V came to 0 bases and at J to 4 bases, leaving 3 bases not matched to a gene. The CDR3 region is CASSLVRTGGTEAFF. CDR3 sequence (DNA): TGCGCCAGCAGCTTGGTCCGGACAGGGGGCACTGAAGCTTTCTTT.

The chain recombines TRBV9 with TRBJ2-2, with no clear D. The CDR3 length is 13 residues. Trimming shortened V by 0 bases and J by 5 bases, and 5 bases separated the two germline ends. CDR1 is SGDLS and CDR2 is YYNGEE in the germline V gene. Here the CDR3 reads CASSVEETGELFF. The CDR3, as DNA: TGTGCCAGCAGCGTAGAGGAGACCGGGGAGCTGTTTTTT.

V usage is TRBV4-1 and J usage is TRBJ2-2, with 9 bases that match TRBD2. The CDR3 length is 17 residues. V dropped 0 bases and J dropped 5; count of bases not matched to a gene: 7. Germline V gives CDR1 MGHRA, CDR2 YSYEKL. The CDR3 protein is CASSQDRGGDYTGELFF. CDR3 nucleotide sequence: TGCGCCAGCAGCCAAGATCGCGGGGGGGATTATACCGGGGAGCTGTTTTTT.

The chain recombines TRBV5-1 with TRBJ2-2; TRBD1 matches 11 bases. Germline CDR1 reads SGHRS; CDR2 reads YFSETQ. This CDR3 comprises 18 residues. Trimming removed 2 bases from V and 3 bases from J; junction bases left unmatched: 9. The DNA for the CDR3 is TGCGCCAGCAGCTTAAGGACAGGGGGCAGGACTCACACCGGGGAGCTGTTTTTT. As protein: CASSLRTGGRTHTGELFF.

Here the CDR3 reads CASSYGQNEQFF. The CDR3 DNA sequence: TGTGCCAGCAGTTACGGACAGAATGAGCAGTTCTTC. The V and J genes are TRBV6-6 and TRBJ2-1, with TRBD1 as a possible D gene (6 bases). The germline CDR1 and CDR2 sequences are MNHNY and SVGAGI (reference sequence). CDR3 length equals 12 residues. V was clipped by 2 bases and J by 7 bases, with 6 bases between them.

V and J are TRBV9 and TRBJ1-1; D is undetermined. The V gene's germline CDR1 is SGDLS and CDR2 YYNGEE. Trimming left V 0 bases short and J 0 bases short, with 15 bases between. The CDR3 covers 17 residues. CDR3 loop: CASSVVLTLPMNTEAFF. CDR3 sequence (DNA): TGTGCCAGCAGCGTAGTGTTGACATTGCCCATGAACACTGAAGCTTTCTTT.

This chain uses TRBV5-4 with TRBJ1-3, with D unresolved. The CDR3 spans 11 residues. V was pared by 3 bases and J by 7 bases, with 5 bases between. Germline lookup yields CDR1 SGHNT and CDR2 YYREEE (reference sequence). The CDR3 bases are TGTGCCAGCAGCTCCGGGAACACCATATATTTT. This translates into CASSSGNTIYF.

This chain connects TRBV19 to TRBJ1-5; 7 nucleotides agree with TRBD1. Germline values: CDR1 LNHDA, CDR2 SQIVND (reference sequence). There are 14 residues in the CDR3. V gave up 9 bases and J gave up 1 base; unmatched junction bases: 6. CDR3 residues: CASLDRASNQPQHF. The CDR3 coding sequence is TGTGCCAGCCTAGACAGGGCCAGCAATCAGCCCCAGCATTTT. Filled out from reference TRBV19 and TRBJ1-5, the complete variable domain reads DGGITQSPKYLFRKEGQNVTLSCEQNLNHDAMYWYRQDPGQGLRLIYYSQIVNDFQKGDIAEGYSVSREKKESFPLTVTSAQKNPTAFYLCASLDRASNQPQHFGDGTRLSIL.

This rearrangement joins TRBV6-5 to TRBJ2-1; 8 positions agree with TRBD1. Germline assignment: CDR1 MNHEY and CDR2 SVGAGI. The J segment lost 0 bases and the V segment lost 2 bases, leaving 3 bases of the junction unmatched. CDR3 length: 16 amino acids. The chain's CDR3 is CASSYDQGASYNEQFF. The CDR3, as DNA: TGTGCCAGCAGTTACGATCAGGGGGCCTCCTACAATGAGCAGTTCTTC.

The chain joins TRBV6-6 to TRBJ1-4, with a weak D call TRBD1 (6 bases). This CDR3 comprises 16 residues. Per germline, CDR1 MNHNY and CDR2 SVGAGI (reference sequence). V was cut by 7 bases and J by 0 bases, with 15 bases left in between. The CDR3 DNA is TGTGCCAGCAATCCGGGACACCCTTCAACTAATGAAAAACTGTTTTTT. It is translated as CASNPGHPSTNEKLFF.